Sequencing of this T cell receptor (beta chain) was carried out in a study of regulatory T cells in long-lasting Graves disease (dated by TCRdb to about 2021). Regarding the study in general: Patients with newly diagnosed Graves' disease had been on antithyroid drugs for under 3 months. TCR sequencing covered approximately 13 persistent and around 20 newly diagnosed Graves' disease patients, some 35 samples in total. The study was conducted in China and was registered as a clinical trial. Peripheral blood TCR sequencing and RNA sequencing compared persistent Graves' disease patients with newly diagnosed Graves' disease patients. Results and caveats for the whole study, not just this receptor: Persistent disease showed preferential use of TRBV28, TRBJ1-2 and TRBJ2-5, whereas newly diagnosed disease favored TRBV20-1 and TRBJ2-1. Persistent patients shared more public clonotypes among themselves (more than 2,500) than newly diagnosed patients did (over 900). Peripheral blood alone was examined, since thyroid tissue, which constituted the primary lesion, could not be accessed. Persistent Graves' disease patients showed lower TCR Shannon entropy and fewer highly expanded clones than newly diagnosed patients, suggesting clonal expansion. Sequencing and analysis were limited to the TCR beta chain. As a limitation, the authors acknowledged that the small sample size may reduce accuracy.

From the cysteine through the phenylalanine, the CDR3 covers 11 amino acids. Only the CDR3 region is kept as DNA, spanning 33 bases read in frame from base 1. The germline V gene sets CDR1 to SQVTM and CDR2 to ANQGSEA. The protocol used for the library was multiplex PCR. The instrument was an Illumina HiSeq 4000. iRepertoire HTBI primers and Arm-PCR amplification of CDR3 regions were used to construct TCR beta libraries. PCR products were gel purified before sequencing. The authors' analysis ran thus. Gene usage analysis of CDR3 amino acid clonotypes relied on the approximately 62 TRBV and 14 TRBJ segments identified across samples. COPE and FqMerger were used to merge filtered high-quality paired reads into contigs. BLAST was used to align contigs to the IMGT TRBV, TRBD and TRBJ reference genes, and CDR3 was defined following IMGT. Clonotypes above 0.1% frequency were classified as highly expanded clones. Shannon entropy was used to measure repertoire diversity, and the Gini coefficient was used to measure V-J evenness. Clonotypes shared by more than one individual were considered public. TCRdb ran its own pipeline on the public reads, namely fastp trimming at Q25 and MiXCR clone calling, and kept in-frame beta chains. Duplicate CDR3 protein sequences are folded into a single record with the most common DNA and genes. The V and J calls reflect TCRdb's pipeline rather than the authors' work. Present in this sample are about 540,000 distinct CDR3 sequences, roughly 13% of which were seen just once. The ten largest clones take up under 10% of the sample.

This clonotype was counted a few times. Its cognate antigen has yet to be identified. A read error may produce the germline difference seen at one junction end. The sample's time point label, decoded: newly diagnosed GD, antithyroid drugs for less than 3 months. For both TCR sequencing and RNA sequencing, RNA was extracted from PBMCs using TRIzol. Graves' disease was diagnosed according to American Thyroid Association guidelines. Patients were recruited from an endocrinology department in Xi'an, China. Each patient gave approximately 10 milliliters of peripheral blood, collected in an EDTA anticoagulant tube. Ficoll Paque Plus density gradient separation was used to isolate PBMCs, and no additional T cell sorting was done. RNA quality was checked with an Agilent 2100 Bioanalyzer and agarose gel, and concentration with a NanoDrop 2000. This sample also belongs to another study, concerning T cells in Graves' hyperthyroidism and ophthalmopathy. Drawing on the second study: Stable Graves' hyperthyroidism was defined as no progression to ophthalmopathy during 18 months of follow-up. Hyperthyroidism patients were aged 18 to 65 years and newly diagnosed, with disease duration of less than 2 months. The study excluded patients with uncontrolled infections, other autoimmune diseases, pregnancy or lactation. Clinical symptoms, serum thyroxine and TRAb, thyroid ultrasound, and orbital computed tomography formed the basis for the diagnoses. The first round of RT-PCR for the TCR CDR3 was performed with the HTBI primer set and the Qiagen OneStep RT-PCR kit. Most expanded thyroid clonotypes (frequency above 0.001) were also found in blood, which suggests that blood repertoires may mirror thyroid immune responses. Ophthalmopathy was separated from stable hyperthyroidism by a 13 V-J signature model, with just over 85% sensitivity and roughly 81% specificity obtained in cross-validation and 80%/75% obtained in testing. During validation, the model predicted progression to ophthalmopathy a median of approximately 6 months ahead of onset, with just under 71% sensitivity and 72.22% specificity. To identify distinguishing TCR V-J signatures, a discovery cohort of roughly 100 patients was used, comprising some 45 with Graves' ophthalmopathy and some 60 with stable Graves' hyperthyroidism. An independent validation cohort of under 20 hyperthyroidism patients and 15 or so patients who later progressed to ophthalmopathy tested prospective prediction of ophthalmopathy. For training and testing, the roughly 93 patients in the discovery cohort were randomly divided in a 7:3 ratio. The study also compared thyroid tissue and blood T-cell repertoires from a handful of Graves' hyperthyroidism patients. Following sampling, methimazole starting at 30 mg daily was given to hyperthyroidism patients, and high-dose intravenous methylprednisolone was given to ophthalmopathy patients. The libraries were constructed in a second round of multiplex PCR and then size-selected and purified. The libraries were sequenced on an Illumina HiSeq2000 using paired-end 100 bp reads. SOAPnuke was used to process the raw data, throwing out any read that contained adapters or uncalled bases, had a mean Phred below 15, or lacked an exact constant-primer or identifier match. High-quality paired reads were merged with COPE v1.2.5, and unique nucleotide sequences were defined as clonotypes. MiTCR v1.1 was used to align the clonotypes against IMGT TRBV, TRBD and TRBJ reference segments. Analysis was restricted to V-J combinations with a frequency above 0.0001, which covered over 98% of repertoires. A TCS score was defined as the ratio of F50 (clonal expansion) to E x V (chaos), with BLOSUM62-based TCRdist applied between CDR3 peptides within each V-J. Welch's t-statistics and random forest reduced roughly 540 V-J features to around 14, which were used in a naive Bayes classifier (R e1071). Sample size was not statistically predetermined, and investigators were not blinded to group allocation. The paper reports TCR Vbeta CDR3 sequencing of more than 120 peripheral blood samples: around 41 ophthalmopathy, 75 to 80 hyperthyroidism and around 17 progressor patients.

The chain joins TRBV29-1 to TRBJ1-1; the D gene is possibly TRBD1, with 5 bases matching. The clonotype originates from a young man with Graves disease. Donor details come from another sample of the same person, matched by shared clones. The sequences come from peripheral blood mononuclear cells (PBMCs), collected at new diagnosis, from a patient treated with antithyroid drugs. The CDR3 sequence is CGVAMGREAFF. In nucleotides, the sequence is TGCGGCGTTGCAATGGGGCGTGAAGCTTTCTTT. The full variable domain, completed from the reference TRBV29-1 and TRBJ1-1 proteins outside the CDR3, reads SAVISQKPSRDICQRGTSLTIQCQVDSQVTMMFWYRQQPGQSLTLIATANQGSEATYESGFVIDKFPISRPNLTFSTLTVSNMSPEDSSIYLCGVAMGREAFFGQGTRLTVV.